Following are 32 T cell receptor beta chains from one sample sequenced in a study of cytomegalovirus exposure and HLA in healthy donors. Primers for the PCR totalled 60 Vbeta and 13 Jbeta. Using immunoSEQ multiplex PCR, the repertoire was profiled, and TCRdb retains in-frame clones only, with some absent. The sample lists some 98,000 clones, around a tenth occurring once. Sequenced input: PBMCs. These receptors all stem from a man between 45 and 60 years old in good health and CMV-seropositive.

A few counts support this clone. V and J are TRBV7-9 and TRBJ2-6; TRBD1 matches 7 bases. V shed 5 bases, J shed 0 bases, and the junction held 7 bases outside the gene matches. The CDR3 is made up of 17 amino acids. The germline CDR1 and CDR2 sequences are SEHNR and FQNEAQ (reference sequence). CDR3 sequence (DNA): TGTGCCAGCAGCACGACAGGGCTTTCCTCTGGGGCCAACGTCCTGACTTTC. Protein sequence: CASSTTGLSSGANVLTF.

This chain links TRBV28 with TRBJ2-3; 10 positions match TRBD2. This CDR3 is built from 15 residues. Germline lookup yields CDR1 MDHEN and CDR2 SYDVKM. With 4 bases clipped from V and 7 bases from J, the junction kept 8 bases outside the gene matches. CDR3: CASSSWTSGANTQYF. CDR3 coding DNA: TGTGCCAGCAGTTCCTGGACTAGCGGAGCAAATACGCAGTATTTT.

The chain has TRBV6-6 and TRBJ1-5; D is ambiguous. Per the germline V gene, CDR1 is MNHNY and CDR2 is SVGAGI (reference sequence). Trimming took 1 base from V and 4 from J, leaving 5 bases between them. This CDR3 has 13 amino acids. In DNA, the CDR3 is TGTGCCAGCAGTTACTACCAGAATCAGCCCCAGCATTTT. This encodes CASSYYQNQPQHF.

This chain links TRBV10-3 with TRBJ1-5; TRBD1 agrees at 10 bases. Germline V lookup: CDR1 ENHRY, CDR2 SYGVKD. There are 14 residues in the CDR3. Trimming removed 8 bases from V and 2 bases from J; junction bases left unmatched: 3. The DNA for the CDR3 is TGTGCCATCCGCGGGACAGGGGGCAATCAGCCCCAGCATTTT. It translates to CAIRGTGGNQPQHF.

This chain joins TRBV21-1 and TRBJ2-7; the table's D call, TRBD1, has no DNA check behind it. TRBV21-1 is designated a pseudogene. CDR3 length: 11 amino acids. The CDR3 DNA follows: TGTGCCAGCTCCCGGGACAGAGGGCAGTACTTC. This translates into CASSRDRGQYF.

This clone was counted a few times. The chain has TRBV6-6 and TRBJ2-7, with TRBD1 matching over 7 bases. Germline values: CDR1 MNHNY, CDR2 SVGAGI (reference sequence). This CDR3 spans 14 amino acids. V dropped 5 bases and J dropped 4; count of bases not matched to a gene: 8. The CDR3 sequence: CASSTGTATYEQYF. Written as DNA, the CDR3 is TGTGCCAGCAGTACCGGGACAGCGACTTACGAGCAGTACTTC.

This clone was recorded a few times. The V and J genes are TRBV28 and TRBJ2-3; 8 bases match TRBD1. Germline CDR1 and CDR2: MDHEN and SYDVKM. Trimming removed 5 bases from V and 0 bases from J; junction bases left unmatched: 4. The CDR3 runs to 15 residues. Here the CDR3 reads CASSRDRGSTDTQYF. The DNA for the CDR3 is TGTGCCAGCAGTCGAGACAGGGGAAGCACAGATACGCAGTATTTT.

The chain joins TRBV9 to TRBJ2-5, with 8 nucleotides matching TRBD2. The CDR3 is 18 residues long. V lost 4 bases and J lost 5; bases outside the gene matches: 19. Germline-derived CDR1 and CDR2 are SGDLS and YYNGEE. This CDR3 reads CASSPGTEERAGDETQYF. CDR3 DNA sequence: TGTGCCAGCAGCCCAGGGACCGAGGAGCGAGCGGGAGACGAGACCCAGTACTTC. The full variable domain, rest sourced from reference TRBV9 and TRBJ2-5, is DSGVTQTPKHLITATGQRVTLRCSPRSGDLSVYWYQQSLDQGLQFLIQYYNGEERAKGNILERFSAQQFPDLHSELNLSSLELGDSALYFCASSPGTEERAGDETQYFGPGTRLLVL.

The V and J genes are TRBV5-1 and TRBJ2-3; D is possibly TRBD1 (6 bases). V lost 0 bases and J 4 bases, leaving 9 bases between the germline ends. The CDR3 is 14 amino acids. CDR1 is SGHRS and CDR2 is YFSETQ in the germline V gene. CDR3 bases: TGCGCCAGCAGCTTGGGAGAGGGGGCAGATACGCAGTATTTT. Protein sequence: CASSLGEGADTQYF.

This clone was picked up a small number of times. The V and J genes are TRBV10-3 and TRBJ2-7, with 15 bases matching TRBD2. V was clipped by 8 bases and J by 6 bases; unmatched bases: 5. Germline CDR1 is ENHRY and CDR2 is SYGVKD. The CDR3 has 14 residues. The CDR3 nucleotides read TGTGCCATCGGACTAGCGGGAGGGCCAGTCGAGCAGTACTTC. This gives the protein CAIGLAGGPVEQYF.

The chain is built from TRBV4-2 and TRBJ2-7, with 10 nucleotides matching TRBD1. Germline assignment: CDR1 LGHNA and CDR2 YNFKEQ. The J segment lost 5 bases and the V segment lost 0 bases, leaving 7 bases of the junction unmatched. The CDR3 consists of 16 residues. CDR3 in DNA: TGTGCCAGCAGCCAAGATGAGGGGACAGGGGTGGACGAGCAGTACTTC. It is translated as CASSQDEGTGVDEQYF.

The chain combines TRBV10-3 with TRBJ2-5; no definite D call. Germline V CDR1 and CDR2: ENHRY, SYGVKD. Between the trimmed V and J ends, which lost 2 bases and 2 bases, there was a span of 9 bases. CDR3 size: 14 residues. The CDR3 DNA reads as TGTGCCATCAGTGAGGACGGGTTACAAGAGACCCAGTACTTC. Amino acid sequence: CAISEDGLQETQYF.

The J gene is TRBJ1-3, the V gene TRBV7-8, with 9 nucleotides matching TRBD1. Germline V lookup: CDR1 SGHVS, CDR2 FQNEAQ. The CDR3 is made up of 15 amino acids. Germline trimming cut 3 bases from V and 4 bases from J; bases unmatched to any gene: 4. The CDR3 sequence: CASSFPGTGGNTIYF. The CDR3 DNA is TGTGCCAGCAGCTTCCCCGGGACAGGGGGAAACACCATATATTTT.

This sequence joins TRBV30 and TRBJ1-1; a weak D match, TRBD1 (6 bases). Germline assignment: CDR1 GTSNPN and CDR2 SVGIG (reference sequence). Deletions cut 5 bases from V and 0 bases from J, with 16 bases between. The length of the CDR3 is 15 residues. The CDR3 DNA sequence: TGTGCCTGGGAAAGGGGGGGTACTCTGAACACTGAAGCTTTCTTT. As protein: CAWERGGTLNTEAFF.

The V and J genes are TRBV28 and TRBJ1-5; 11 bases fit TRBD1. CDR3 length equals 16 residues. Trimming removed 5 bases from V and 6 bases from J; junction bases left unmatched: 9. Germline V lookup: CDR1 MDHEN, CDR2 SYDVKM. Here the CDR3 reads CASSGWTGGEGQPQHF. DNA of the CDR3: TGTGCCAGCAGTGGATGGACAGGGGGCGAGGGTCAGCCCCAGCATTTT.

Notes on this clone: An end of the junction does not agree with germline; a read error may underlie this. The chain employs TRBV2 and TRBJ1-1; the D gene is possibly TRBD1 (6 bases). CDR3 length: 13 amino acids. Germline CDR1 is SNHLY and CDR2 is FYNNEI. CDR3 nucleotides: TGTGCCAGCAGTGGCCAGGGGAACGCTGAAGCTTTCTTT. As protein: CASSGQGNAEAFF.

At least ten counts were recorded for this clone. The CDR3 spells CASSQSPGAEQYF. In DNA form, the CDR3 reads TGTGCCAGCAGCCAAAGTCCGGGAGCCGAGCAGTACTTC. The chain couples TRBV7-9 to TRBJ2-7, with TRBD2 as a possible D gene (6 bases). Trimming took off 5 bases at V and 6 bases at J, with 14 bases between the two ends. CDR1 and CDR2 from the germline V gene are SEHNR and FQNEAQ (reference sequence). CDR3 size: 13 residues.

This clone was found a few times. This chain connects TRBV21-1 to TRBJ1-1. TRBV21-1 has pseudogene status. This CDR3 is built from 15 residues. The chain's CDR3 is CASSKARRSRTEAFF. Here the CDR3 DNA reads TGTGCCAGCAGCAAAGCGCGGAGGAGTCGCACTGAAGCTTTCTTT.

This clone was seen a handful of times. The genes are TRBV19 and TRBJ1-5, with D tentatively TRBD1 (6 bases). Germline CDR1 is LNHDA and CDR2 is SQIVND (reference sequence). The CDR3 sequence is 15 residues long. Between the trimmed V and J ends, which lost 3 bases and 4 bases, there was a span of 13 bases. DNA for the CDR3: TGTGCCAGTAGTATTTTAGGGGGATCAAATCAGCCCCAGCATTTT. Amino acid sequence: CASSILGGSNQPQHF.

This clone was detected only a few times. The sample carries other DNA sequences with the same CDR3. In nucleotides, the CDR3 is TGTGCCAGCAGCAAAGACAGCTTCGGCGGCTACACCTTC. It encodes CASSKDSFGGYTF. The chain is built from TRBV5-6 and TRBJ1-2, with D perhaps TRBD1 (5 bases). Per the germline V gene, CDR1 is SGHDT and CDR2 is YYEEEE. The ends were cut back, 4 bases at V and 8 bases at J, with 15 bases in the middle. This CDR3 region has 13 residues.

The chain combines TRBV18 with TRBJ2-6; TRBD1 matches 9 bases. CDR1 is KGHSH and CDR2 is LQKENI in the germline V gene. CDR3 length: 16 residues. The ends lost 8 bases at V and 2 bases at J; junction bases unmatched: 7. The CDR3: CASPPGQGTGANVLTF. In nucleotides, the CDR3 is TGTGCCAGCCCGCCGGGACAGGGAACTGGGGCCAACGTCCTGACTTTC.

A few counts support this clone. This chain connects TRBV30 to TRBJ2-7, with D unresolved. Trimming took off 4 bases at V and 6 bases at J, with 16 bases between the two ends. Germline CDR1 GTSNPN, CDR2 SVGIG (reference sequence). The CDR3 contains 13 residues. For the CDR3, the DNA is TGTGCCTGGAATCCAGGCTCCCTGGTCGAGCAGTACTTC. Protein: CAWNPGSLVEQYF. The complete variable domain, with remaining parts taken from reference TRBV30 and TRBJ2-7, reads SQTIHQWPATLVQPVGSPLSLECTVEGTSNPNLYWYRQAAGRGLQLLFYSVGIGQISSEVPQNLSASRPQDRQFILSSKKLLLSDSGFYLCAWNPGSLVEQYFGPGTRLTVT.

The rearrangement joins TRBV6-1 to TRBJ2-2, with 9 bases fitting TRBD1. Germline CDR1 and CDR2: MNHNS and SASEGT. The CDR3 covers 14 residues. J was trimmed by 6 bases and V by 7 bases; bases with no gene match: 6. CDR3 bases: TGTGCCAGCACCGGGACAGGGACAGCCGGGGAGCTGTTTTTT. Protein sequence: CASTGTGTAGELFF.

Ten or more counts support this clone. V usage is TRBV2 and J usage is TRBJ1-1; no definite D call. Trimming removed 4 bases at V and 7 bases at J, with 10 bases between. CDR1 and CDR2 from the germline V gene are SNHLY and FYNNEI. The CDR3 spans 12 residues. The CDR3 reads CASSVGVGEAFF. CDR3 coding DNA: TGTGCCAGCAGTGTTGGAGTAGGTGAAGCTTTCTTT.

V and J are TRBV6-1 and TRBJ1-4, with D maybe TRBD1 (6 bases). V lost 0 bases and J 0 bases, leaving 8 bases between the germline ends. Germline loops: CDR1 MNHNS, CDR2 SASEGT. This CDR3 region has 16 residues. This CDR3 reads CASSEAGDTTNEKLFF. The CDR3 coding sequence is TGTGCCAGCAGTGAAGCGGGGGACACAACTAATGAAAAACTGTTTTTT.

CDR3 sequence reads: CASSLGRVGGDGYTF. The CDR3 DNA reads TGTGCCAGCAGCTTAGGTCGGGTAGGGGGCGATGGCTACACCTTC. The rearrangement links TRBV7-6 to TRBJ1-2; TRBD1 matches 7 bases. V shed 1 base and J 6 bases; nucleotides not matched to a gene: 8. The V gene's germline CDR1 is SGHVS and CDR2 FNYEAQ. CDR3 length: 15 residues.

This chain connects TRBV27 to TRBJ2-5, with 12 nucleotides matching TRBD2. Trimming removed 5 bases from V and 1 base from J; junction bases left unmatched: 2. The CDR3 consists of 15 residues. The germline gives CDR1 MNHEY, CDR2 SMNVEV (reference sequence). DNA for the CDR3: TGTGCCAGCAGTACTAGCGGGAGGCCCCAAGAGACCCAGTACTTC. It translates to CASSTSGRPQETQYF.

This CDR3 is CASSLMTGLAGSFTDTQYF. CDR3 coding DNA: TGTGCCAGCAGTTTAATGACAGGGCTAGCGGGATCGTTCACAGATACGCAGTATTTT. The rearrangement links TRBV28 to TRBJ2-3; 9 nucleotides match TRBD2. V was pared by 2 bases and J by 2 bases, with 14 bases of the junction left unmatched. Germline loops: CDR1 MDHEN, CDR2 SYDVKM. The CDR3 extends over 19 amino acids.

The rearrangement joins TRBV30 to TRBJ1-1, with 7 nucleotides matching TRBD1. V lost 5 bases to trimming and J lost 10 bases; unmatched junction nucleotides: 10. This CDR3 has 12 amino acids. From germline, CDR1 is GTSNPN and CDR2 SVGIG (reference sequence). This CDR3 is CAWSIGQAVAFF. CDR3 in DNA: TGTGCCTGGTCAATTGGACAGGCGGTAGCTTTCTTT.

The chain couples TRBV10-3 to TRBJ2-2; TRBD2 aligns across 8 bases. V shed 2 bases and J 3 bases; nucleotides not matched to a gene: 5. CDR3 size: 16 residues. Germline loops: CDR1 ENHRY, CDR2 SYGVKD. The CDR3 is CAISELRGGDTGELFF. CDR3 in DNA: TGTGCCATCAGTGAGCTTCGGGGGGGCGACACCGGGGAGCTGTTTTTT.

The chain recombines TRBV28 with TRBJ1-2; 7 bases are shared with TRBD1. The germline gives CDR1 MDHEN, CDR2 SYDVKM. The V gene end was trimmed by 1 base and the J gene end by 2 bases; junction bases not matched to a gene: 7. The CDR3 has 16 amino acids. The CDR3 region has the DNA TGTGCCAGCAGTTTATCGGCGACAGGGAGCAACTATGGCTACACCTTC. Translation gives CASSLSATGSNYGYTF.

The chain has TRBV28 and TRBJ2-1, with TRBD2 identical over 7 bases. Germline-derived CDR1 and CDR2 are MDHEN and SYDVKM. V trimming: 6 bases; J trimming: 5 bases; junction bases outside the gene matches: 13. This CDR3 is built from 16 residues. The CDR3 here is CASSRREREGDNEQFF. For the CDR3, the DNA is TGTGCCAGCAGCCGCCGAGAGAGGGAGGGAGACAATGAGCAGTTCTTC.